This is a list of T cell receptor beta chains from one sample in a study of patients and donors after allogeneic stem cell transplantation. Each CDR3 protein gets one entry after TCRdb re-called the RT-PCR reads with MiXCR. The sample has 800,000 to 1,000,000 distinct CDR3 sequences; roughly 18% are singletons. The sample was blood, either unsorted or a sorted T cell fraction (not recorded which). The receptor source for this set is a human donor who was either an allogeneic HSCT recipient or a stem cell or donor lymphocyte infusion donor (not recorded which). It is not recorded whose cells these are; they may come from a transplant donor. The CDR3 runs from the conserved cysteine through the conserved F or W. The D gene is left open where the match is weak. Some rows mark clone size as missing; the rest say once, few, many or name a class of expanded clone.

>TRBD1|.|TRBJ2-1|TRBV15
CATSSGQAPYNEQFF
TGTGCCACCAGCAGCGGACAGGCCCCCTACAATGAGCAGTTCTTC
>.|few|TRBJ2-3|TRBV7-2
CASSPLVRGPDTQYF
TGTGCCAGCAGCCCTCTGGTGCGGGGCCCCGATACGCAGTATTTT
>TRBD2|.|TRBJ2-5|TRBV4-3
CASSHPGTSGGAGETQYF
TGCGCCAGCAGCCACCCCGGGACTAGCGGGGGGGCAGGCGAGACCCAGTACTTC
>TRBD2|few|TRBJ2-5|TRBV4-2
CASSPGTGGQETQYF
TGTGCCAGCAGCCCCGGGACCGGGGGGCAAGAGACCCAGTACTTC
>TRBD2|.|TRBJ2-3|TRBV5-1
CASSGRAGITDTQYF
TGCGCCAGCAGTGGACGAGCGGGAATCACAGATACGCAGTATTTT
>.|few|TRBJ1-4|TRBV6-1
CASRLLSGRTNEKLFF
TGTGCCAGCAGGCTTCTTTCCGGTAGAACTAATGAAAAACTGTTTTTT
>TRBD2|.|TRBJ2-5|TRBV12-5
CASGINLAVVEETQYF
TGTGCTAGTGGTATAAATCTAGCGGTGGTGGAAGAGACCCAGTACTTC
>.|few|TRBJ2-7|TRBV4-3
CASSQVWGYEQYF
TGCGCCAGCAGCCAAGTTTGGGGCTACGAGCAGTACTTC
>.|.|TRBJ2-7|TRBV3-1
CASSRGGPPPRSYEQYF
TGTGCCAGCAGCCGAGGGGGTCCCCCCCCAAGGTCCTACGAGCAGTACTTC
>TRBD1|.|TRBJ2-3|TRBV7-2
CASSSNPGQLTDTQYF
TGTGCCAGCAGCTCCAACCCGGGACAGCTCACAGATACGCAGTATTTT
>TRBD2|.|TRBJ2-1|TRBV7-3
CASSPRGEREGLSHEQFF
TGTGCCAGCAGCCCCCGGGGGGAGCGGGAGGGCCTTTCCCATGAGCAGTTCTTC
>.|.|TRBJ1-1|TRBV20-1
CSAPYWGGADTEAFF
TGCAGTGCTCCCTATTGGGGGGGGGCGGACACTGAAGCTTTCTTT
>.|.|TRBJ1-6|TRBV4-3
CASSQEGGDSPLHF
TGCGCCAGCAGCCAAGAGGGTGGAGATTCACCCCTCCACTTT
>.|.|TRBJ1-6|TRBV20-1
CSAPPSGSANSPLHF
TGCAGTGCCCCGCCTTCCGGGTCCGCTAATTCACCCCTCCACTTT
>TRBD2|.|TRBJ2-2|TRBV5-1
CASSPKTSGRGSGELFF
TGCGCCAGCAGCCCGAAGACTAGCGGGAGAGGCAGCGGGGAGCTGTTTTTT
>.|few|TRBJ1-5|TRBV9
CASSVGGVNQPQHF
TGTGCCAGCAGCGTAGGTGGGGTAAATCAGCCCCAGCATTTT
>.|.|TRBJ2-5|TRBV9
CASSVDPGPGETQYF
TGTGCCAGCAGCGTAGACCCCGGGCCGGGAGAGACCCAGTACTTC
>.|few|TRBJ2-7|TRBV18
CASSPREGGYEQYF
TGTGCCAGCTCCCCAAGGGAAGGGGGCTACGAGCAGTACTTC
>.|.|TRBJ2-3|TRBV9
CASSAQVADTQYF
TGTGCCAGCAGCGCGCAGGTTGCAGATACGCAGTATTTT
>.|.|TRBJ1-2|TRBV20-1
CSARASGLLGGYTF
TGCAGTGCTAGAGCCTCGGGCCTATTGGGTGGCTACACCTTC
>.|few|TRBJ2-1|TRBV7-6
CASSLGQKRDGHEQFF
TGTGCCAGCAGCTTAGGCCAGAAGCGCGACGGGCATGAGCAGTTCTTC
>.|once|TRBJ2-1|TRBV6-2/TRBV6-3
CASSPERTGEQFF
TGTGCCAGCAGTCCCGAGAGGACCGGTGAGCAGTTCTTC
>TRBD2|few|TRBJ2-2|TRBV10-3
CAISRTSGRAVGTGELFF
TGTGCCATCAGTCGGACTAGCGGGAGGGCCGTCGGCACCGGGGAGCTGTTTTTT
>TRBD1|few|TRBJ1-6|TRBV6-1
CASRVGTANSPLHF
TGTGCCAGCAGGGTAGGGACAGCTAATTCACCCCTCCACTTT
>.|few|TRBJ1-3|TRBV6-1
CASSDARGGNTIYF
TGTGCCAGCAGTGATGCCAGGGGTGGAAACACCATATATTTT
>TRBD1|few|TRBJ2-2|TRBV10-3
CAISRDSSTGELFF
TGTGCCATCAGTAGGGACAGCTCTACCGGGGAGCTGTTTTTT
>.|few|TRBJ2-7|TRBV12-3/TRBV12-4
CASRAWSGGGTVREQYF
TGTGCCAGCAGGGCCTGGTCCGGGGGAGGCACTGTACGCGAGCAGTACTTC
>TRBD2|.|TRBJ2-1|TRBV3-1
CASSLSGLALEYEQFF
TGTGCCAGCAGCCTCTCTGGACTAGCATTAGAGTATGAGCAGTTCTTC
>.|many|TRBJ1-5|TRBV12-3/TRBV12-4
CASRQGFNYSNQPQHF
TGTGCCAGCCGTCAGGGGTTTAATTATAGCAATCAGCCCCAGCATTTT
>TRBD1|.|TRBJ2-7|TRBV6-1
CASSRGQRYEQYF
TGTGCCAGCAGCAGGGGACAGAGATACGAGCAGTACTTC
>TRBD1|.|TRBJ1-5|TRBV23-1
CASSPPGGDGVPNQPQHF
TGCGCCAGCAGTCCCCCAGGGGGGGACGGTGTCCCCAATCAGCCCCAGCATTTT
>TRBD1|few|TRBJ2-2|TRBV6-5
CASSYYPDRGQLGTGELFF
TGTGCCAGCAGTTACTACCCGGACAGGGGGCAACTTGGCACCGGGGAGCTGTTTTTT
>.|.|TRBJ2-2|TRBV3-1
CASSQESLTGELFF
TGTGCCAGCAGCCAAGAATCCCTAACCGGGGAGCTGTTTTTT
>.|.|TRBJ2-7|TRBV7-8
CASSRGERSYEQYF
TGTGCCAGCAGCCGCGGCGAACGGTCCTACGAGCAGTACTTC
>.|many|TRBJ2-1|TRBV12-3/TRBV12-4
CASSSPPAYGNEQFF
TGTGCCAGCAGTTCCCCCCCAGCTTACGGCAATGAGCAGTTCTTC
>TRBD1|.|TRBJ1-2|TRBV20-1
CSARDRKGTGYGYTF
TGCAGTGCTAGAGATCGGAAAGGGACAGGATATGGCTACACCTTC
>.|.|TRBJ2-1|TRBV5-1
CASSLPPAPGPRNEQFF
TGCGCCAGCAGCTTACCGCCCGCCCCGGGCCCTAGAAATGAGCAGTTCTTC
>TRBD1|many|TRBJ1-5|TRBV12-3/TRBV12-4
CASSPRTGVSNQPQHF
TGTGCCAGCAGTCCACGGACAGGGGTTAGCAATCAGCCCCAGCATTTT
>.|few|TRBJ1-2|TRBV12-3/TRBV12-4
CASTLTRGEGYTF
TGTGCCAGCACGTTAACGCGGGGGGAGGGCTACACCTTC
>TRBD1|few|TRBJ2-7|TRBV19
CASSISGGESYEQYF
TGTGCCAGTAGTATATCAGGGGGCGAGTCCTACGAGCAGTACTTC